This entry describes one TCR beta chain. This sample stems from a study of early T cells in non-severe SARS-CoV-2 infection. V was trimmed by 4 bases and J by 7 bases, leaving 13 bases between them. The CDR3 is 13 residues long. Germline CDR1 reads LGHDT; CDR2 reads YNNKEL (reference sequence). TCRdb re-derived calls from the 5' RACE reads in MiXCR, one entry per CDR3 protein. In the table there are 29,000 or so distinct CDR3 sequences, 4.5% to 5% of which are singletons. Material for sequencing was whole blood. This clonotype originated in an adult who was a healthcare worker with PCR-confirmed SARS-CoV-2 infection or an uninfected control (not recorded which). V usage is TRBV3-1 and J usage is TRBJ1-1; the D gene is possibly TRBD1 (5 bases). The CDR3 region has the DNA TGTGCCAGCAGCCGTTTGGGGGATATTGAAGCTTTCTTT. As protein: CASSRLGDIEAFF.